The T cell receptor (beta chain) described here comes from a study of blood T cell repertoires in COVID-19. About the study: Researchers got acute and convalescent COVID-19 samples from the United States, Italy and Spain. Sample material is recorded as cDNA or gDNA derived from T cells, B-cell-depleted T cells, or PBMCs.

Looked up from germline, CDR1 is SGHTS and CDR2 is YDEGEE. The CDR3 runs to 16 residues. V was clipped by 0 bases and J by 0 bases, with 10 bases between them. In the authors' workflow: Nucleated cell number was recorded as an estimate derived from reference gene primer amplification. Using immunoSEQ multiplex PCR, the repertoire was profiled, and TCRdb retains in-frame clones only, with some absent. V, J and clone size are taken as reported in that table, and D and trimming were inferred from the DNA itself. The sample contains a few hundred thousand clones, approximately 85% of which appear only once.

The chain employs TRBV5-8 and TRBJ2-1, with a weak D call TRBD1 (5 bases). The receptor was derived from a human donor in a cohort sampled during active COVID-19. Input material: peripheral blood. For the CDR3, the DNA is TGTGCCAGCAGCTTGGAGGGGTCGAGCTCCTACAATGAGCAGTTCTTC. Residues: CASSLEGSSSYNEQFF.